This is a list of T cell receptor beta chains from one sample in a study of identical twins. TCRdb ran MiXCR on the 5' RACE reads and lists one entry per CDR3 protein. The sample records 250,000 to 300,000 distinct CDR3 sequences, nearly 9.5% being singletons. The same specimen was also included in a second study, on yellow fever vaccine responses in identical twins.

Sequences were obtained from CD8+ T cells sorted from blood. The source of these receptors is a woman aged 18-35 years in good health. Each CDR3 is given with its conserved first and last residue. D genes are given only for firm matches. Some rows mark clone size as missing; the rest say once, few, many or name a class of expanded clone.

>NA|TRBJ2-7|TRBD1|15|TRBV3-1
CASSLGQGYSYEQYF
TGTGCCAGCAGCCTGGGACAGGGGTACTCCTACGAGCAGTACTTC
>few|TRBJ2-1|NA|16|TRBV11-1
CASSLSRLADYNEQFF
TGTGCCAGCAGCTTATCAAGGCTAGCAGATTACAATGAGCAGTTCTTC
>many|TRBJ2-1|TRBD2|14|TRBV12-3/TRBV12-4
CASSQRGSYNEQFF
TGTGCCAGCAGTCAGCGGGGGAGCTACAATGAGCAGTTCTTC
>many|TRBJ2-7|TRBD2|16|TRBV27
CASRPLQGGPYYEQYF
TGTGCCAGCAGACCTTTGCAGGGAGGGCCGTACTACGAGCAGTACTTC
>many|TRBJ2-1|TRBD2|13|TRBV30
CAWTWGGINEQFF
TGTGCCTGGACTTGGGGGGGAATCAATGAGCAGTTCTTC
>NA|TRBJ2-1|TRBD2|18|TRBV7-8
CASSLGRRGLAGDNEQFF
TGTGCCAGCAGCTTAGGTAGACGGGGACTAGCGGGGGACAATGAGCAGTTCTTC
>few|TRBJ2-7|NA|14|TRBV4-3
CASSPELAPYEQYF
TGCGCCAGCAGCCCCGAGCTAGCCCCCTACGAGCAGTACTTC
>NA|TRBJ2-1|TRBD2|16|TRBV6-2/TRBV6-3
CASSLSGDGGSAEQFF
TGTGCCAGCAGTCTAAGCGGAGACGGGGGGTCGGCTGAGCAGTTCTTC
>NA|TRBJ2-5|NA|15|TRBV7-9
CASSLAEGPGETQYF
TGTGCCAGCAGCTTAGCGGAGGGACCAGGGGAGACCCAGTACTTC
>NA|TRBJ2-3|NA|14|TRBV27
CASSLDLVVDTQYF
TGTGCCAGCAGTCTCGACCTAGTCGTAGATACGCAGTATTTT
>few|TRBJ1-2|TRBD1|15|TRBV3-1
CASSHPTGGPYGYTF
TGTGCCAGCAGCCATCCAACAGGGGGCCCCTATGGCTACACCTTC
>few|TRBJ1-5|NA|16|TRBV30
CAWSVRGNPGNQPQHF
TGTGCCTGGAGTGTACGCGGGAACCCCGGCAATCAGCCCCAGCATTTT
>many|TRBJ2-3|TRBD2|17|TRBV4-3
CASSQGEQTGGQDTQYF
TGCGCCAGCAGCCAAGGGGAACAAACGGGAGGCCAAGATACGCAGTATTTT
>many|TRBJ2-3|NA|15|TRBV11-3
CASSNGRGAPDTQYF
TGTGCCAGCAGCAACGGCCGGGGGGCCCCAGATACGCAGTATTTT
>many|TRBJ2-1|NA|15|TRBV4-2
CASSQDLPEYNEQFF
TGTGCCAGCAGCCAAGATCTCCCGGAGTACAATGAGCAGTTCTTC
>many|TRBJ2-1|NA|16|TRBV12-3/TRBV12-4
CASSLEWGSNNNEQFF
TGTGCCAGCAGTTTAGAATGGGGTTCGAACAACAATGAGCAGTTCTTC
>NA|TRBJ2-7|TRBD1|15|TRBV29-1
CSAVDRGTVAYEQYF
TGCAGCGCCGTGGACAGGGGAACGGTCGCCTACGAGCAGTACTTC
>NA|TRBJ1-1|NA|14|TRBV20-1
CSARFDGSVTEAFF
TGCAGTGCTCGGTTTGACGGGAGCGTCACTGAAGCTTTCTTT
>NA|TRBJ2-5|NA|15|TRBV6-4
CASSDHWDGQETHYF
TGTGCCAGCAGTGACCATTGGGACGGCCAAGAGACCCATTACTTC
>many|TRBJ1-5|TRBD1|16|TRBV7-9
CASSPGTGGIYQPQHF
TGTGCCAGCAGCCCCGGGACAGGGGGCATCTATCAGCCCCAGCATTTT
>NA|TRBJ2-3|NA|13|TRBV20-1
CSAGGSQADTQYF
TGCAGTGCGGGTGGGAGTCAGGCAGATACGCAGTATTTT
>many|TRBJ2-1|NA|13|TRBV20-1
CSARGPGGNEQFF
TGCAGTGCTAGAGGTCCTGGGGGCAATGAGCAGTTCTTC